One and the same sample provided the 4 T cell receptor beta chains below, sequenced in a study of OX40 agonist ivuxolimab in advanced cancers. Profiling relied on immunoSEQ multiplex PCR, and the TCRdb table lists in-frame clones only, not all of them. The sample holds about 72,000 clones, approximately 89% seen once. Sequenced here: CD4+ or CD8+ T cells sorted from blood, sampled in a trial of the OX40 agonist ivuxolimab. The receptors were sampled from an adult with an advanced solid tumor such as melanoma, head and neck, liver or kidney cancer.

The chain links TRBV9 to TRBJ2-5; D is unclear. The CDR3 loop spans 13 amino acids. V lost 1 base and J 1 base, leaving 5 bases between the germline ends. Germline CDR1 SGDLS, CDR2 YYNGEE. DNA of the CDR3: TGTGCCAGCAGCGTATTGGGCCAAGAGACCCAGTACTTC. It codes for CASSVLGQETQYF.

The CDR3 region has the DNA TGTGCCAGCAGTGACGAGCGTAGGTATGGCTACACCTTC. Translated: CASSDERRYGYTF. The chain carries TRBV7-9 and TRBJ1-2; no firm D call. Germline values: CDR1 SEHNR, CDR2 FQNEAQ (reference sequence). Trimming removed 6 bases from V and 5 bases from J, with 13 bases in between. The CDR3 extends over 13 amino acids.

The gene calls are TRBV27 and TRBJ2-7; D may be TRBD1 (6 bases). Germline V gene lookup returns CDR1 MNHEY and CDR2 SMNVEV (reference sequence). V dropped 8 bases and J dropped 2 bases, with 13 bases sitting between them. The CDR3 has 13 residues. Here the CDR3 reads CASSGTQTYEQYF. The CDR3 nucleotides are TGTGCCAGCTCCGGGACACAAACCTACGAGCAGTACTTC.

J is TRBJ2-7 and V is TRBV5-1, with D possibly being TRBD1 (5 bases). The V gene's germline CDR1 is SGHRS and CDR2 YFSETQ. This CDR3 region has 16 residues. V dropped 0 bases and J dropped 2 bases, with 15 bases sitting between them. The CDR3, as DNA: TGCGCCAGCAGCTTGGGTGGGGCGCAATCCGCCTACGAGCAGTACTTC. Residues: CASSLGGAQSAYEQYF.